The sequence of this T cell receptor beta chain was determined in a study of blood T cell repertoires in COVID-19 (dated by TCRdb to the early 2020s). Context from the whole study: Samples from collaborators originated in the United States, Italy and Spain and spanned both the acute and convalescent phases of COVID-19. Nearly every sample came with metadata listing a de-identified subject ID, COVID-19 status, age in years and sex. A freely available public database, intended as a resource for researchers studying the immune response to SARS-CoV-2, is where the repertoires were released. Samples came from the ongoing ImmuneRACE study (first 160 participants) plus 1,254 subjects from 6 global collaborators. The prospective study material was composed of cDNA or gDNA derived from T cells, B-cell-depleted T cells, or PBMCs. Where available, HLA class I and class II types were taken from metadata supplied by the sample provider and were not determined by assay-based typing. The dataset comprised deeply sampled blood TCRbeta repertoires from subjects exposed to, actively infected with, or recovered from COVID-19. Beyond this particular receptor, the publication reports: The amount of clinical and demographic metadata varied by source and participant and was provided uncurated.

TCRbeta CDR3 regions were amplified from genomic DNA using the immunoSEQ Assay, a bias-controlled multiplex PCR. Concerning the study's data processing: The number of nucleated cells in each sample was estimated by amplification of reference gene primers within the assay. To quantify the absolute abundance of each unique TCRbeta CDR3 rearrangement, sequence reads were collapsed and filtered. For each sample, productive Simpson clonality was calculated as the square root of Simpson's diversity index across productive rearrangements. Held by TCRdb, this immuneACCESS table contains in-frame sequences only and omits some clones. Under half of the omission traces to an unresolved V gene where checked; the cause of the rest is unknown. V and J calls and clone size follow that table, whereas D and trimming were derived from the DNA. Across this sample there are around 100,000 clones, with less than 85% seen only once. About 13% of the sample rests with the top ten.

Whole blood was collected in K2EDTA tubes by collaborating institutions according to the institutions' own protocols. For TCRbeta analysis, collaborator samples were shipped as frozen whole blood, as isolated PBMCs, or as DNA extracted from either sample type. This clone was recorded a few times. No antigen is known for it. No much larger clone is present one base from it, and per-base qualities are unavailable. Other DNA sequences in the same sample also yield this CDR3. Counted from cysteine to phenylalanine, this CDR3 has 13 amino acids. Here the CDR3 DNA is all that survives: 39 bases in frame from base 1. Based on the germline V gene, the CDR1 and CDR2 sequences are MNHEY and SVGAGI. Compared with germline, V lacks 6 bases and J lacks 2 bases; bases without a gene match: 3.

This receptor chain uses TRBV6-5 and TRBJ1-1, and TRBD1 matches 7 of the central bases. Material for sequencing was peripheral blood. The receptor comes from a human donor in a cohort sampled during active COVID-19. The CDR3 loop reads CASRNRGNTEAFF. The DNA is as follows: TGTGCCAGCAGAAACAGGGGTAACACTGAAGCTTTCTTT.